What follows describes a single T cell receptor beta chain. The antigen is undetermined. The CDR3 totals 18 residues. Germline V gene lookup returns CDR1 SGHTA and CDR2 FQGNSA. V shed 4 bases and J shed 4 bases, with 24 bases lying between them. This record comes from a study of OX40 agonist ivuxolimab in advanced cancers. Points from the study as a whole: In the 0.1-3.0 mg/kg groups, partial responders showed among the lowest expansion. Circulating CD4+ and CD8+ T cells showed clonal expansion by week 6 at 0.1 to 3.0 mg/kg.

Autoimmune disease history or systemic immunosuppression was exclusionary. The protocol was immunoSEQ multiplex PCR, while the TCRdb copy is restricted to in-frame clones and leaves out a portion. The data show over 75,000 clones, with about 90% seen just once and roughly 9.4% held by the top ten. The TCR was taken from an adult with an advanced solid tumor such as melanoma, head and neck, liver or kidney cancer. Source: CD4+ or CD8+ T cells sorted from blood, taken in a trial of the OX40 agonist ivuxolimab. The chain employs TRBV7-2 and TRBJ2-3; weak D call: TRBD2 (5 bases). The chain's CDR3 is CASSSPTKSVSRADTQYF. The CDR3 DNA is TGTGCCAGCAGCTCCCCAACTAAGAGCGTCTCGAGGGCAGATACGCAGTATTTT. The full variable domain, its missing parts supplied by reference TRBV7-2 and TRBJ2-3, is GAGVSQSPSNKVTEKGKDVELRCDPISGHTALYWYRQSLGQGLEFLIYFQGNSAPDKSGLPSDRFSAERTGGSVSTLTIQRTQQEDSAVYLCASSSPTKSVSRADTQYFGPGTRLTVL.